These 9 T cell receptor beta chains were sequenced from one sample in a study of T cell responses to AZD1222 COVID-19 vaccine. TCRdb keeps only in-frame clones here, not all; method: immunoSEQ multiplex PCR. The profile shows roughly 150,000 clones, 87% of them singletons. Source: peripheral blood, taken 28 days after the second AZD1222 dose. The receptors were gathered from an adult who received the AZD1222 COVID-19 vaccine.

The CDR3 DNA reads as TGTGCCAGCAGTCGGTCCGGGACAGGGATCAACGAGCAGTACTTC. This translates into CASSRSGTGINEQYF. The genes are TRBV28 and TRBJ2-7; 9 nucleotides agree with TRBD1. CDR1 is MDHEN, CDR2 SYDVKM, per germline. The CDR3 is made up of 15 amino acids. V shed 5 bases, J shed 5 bases, and the junction held 10 bases outside the gene matches.

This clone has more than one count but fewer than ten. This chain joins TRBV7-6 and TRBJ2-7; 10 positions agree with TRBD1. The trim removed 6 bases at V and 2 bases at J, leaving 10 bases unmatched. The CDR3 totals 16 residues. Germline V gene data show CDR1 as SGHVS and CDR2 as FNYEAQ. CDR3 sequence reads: CASRPGGTGEPYEQYF. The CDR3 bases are TGTGCCAGCAGGCCAGGGGGGACAGGGGAACCCTACGAGCAGTACTTC.

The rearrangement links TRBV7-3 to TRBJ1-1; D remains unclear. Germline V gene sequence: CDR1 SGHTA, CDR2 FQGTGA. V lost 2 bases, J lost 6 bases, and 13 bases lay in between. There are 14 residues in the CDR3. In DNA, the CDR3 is TGTGCCAGCAGCTTATCCCACGCTGGCGCTGAAGCTTTCTTT. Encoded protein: CASSLSHAGAEAFF.

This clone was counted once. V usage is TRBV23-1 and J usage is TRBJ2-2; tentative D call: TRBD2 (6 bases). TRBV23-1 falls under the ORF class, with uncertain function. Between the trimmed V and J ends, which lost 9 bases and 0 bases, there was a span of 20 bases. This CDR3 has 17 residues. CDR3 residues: CASSGETRVANTGELFF. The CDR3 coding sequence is TGCGCCAGTTCGGGGGAAACCAGGGTAGCGAACACCGGGGAGCTGTTTTTT.

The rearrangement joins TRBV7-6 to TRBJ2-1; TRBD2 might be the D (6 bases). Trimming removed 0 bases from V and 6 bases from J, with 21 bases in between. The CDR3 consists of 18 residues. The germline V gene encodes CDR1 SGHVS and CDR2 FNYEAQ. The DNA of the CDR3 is TGTGCCAGCAGCTTAGCTCAGGCGGGGAAGACAAAATTCAATGAGCAGTTCTTC. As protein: CASSLAQAGKTKFNEQFF.

The CDR3 sequence: CASSLTANTGELFF. In DNA form, the CDR3 reads TGCGCCAGCAGCTTGACAGCGAACACCGGGGAGCTGTTTTTT. V gene TRBV5-1 combines with J gene TRBJ2-2; unclear D gene. Trimming took off 1 base at V and 0 bases at J, with 4 bases between the two ends. In germline, CDR1 is SGHRS, CDR2 YFSETQ. The CDR3 totals 14 residues.

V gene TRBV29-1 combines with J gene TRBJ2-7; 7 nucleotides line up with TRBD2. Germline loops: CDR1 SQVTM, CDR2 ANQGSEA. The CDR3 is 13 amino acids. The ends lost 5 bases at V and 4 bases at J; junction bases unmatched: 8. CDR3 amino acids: CSVRLAGIYEQYF. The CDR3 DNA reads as TGCAGCGTTCGATTAGCGGGTATATACGAGCAGTACTTC.

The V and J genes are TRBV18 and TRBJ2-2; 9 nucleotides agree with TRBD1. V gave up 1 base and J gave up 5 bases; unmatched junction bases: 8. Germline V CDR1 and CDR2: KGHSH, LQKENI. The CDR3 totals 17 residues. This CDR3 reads CASSPLSGQGLTGELFF. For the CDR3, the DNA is TGTGCCAGCTCACCACTATCTGGACAGGGGTTAACCGGGGAGCTGTTTTTT.

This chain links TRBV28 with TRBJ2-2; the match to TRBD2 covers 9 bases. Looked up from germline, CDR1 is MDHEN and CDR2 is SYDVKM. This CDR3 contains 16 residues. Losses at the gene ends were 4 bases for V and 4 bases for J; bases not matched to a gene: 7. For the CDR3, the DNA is TGTGCCAGCAGTTCCCCTAGCGGGACGGGCACCGGGGAGCTGTTTTTT. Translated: CASSSPSGTGTGELFF. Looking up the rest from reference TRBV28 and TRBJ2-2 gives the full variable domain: DVKVTQSSRYLVKRTGEKVFLECVQDMDHENMFWYRQDPGLGLRLIYFSYDVKMKEKGDIPEGYSVSREKKERFSLILESASTNQTSMYLCASSSPSGTGTGELFFGEGSRLTVL.